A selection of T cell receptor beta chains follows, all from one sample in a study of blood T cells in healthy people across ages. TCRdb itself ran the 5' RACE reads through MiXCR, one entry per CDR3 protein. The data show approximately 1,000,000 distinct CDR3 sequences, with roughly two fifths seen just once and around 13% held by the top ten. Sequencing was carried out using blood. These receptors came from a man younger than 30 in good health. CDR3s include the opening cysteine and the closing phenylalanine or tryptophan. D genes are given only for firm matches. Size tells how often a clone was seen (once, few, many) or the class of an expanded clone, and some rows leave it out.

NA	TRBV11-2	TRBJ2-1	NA	CASSPAETQFF	TGTGCCAGCAGCCCCGCCGAGACCCAGTTCTTC
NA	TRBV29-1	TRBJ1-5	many	CSVGMRAAGDQPQHF	TGCAGCGTTGGGATGAGGGCGGCTGGGGATCAGCCCCAGCATTTT
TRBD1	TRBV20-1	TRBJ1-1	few	CSASDNRGTEAFF	TGCAGTGCTAGTGACAACAGGGGGACTGAAGCTTTCTTT
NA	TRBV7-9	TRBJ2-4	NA	CASSVADGGLQYF	TGTGCCAGCAGCGTAGCGGACGGGGGACTTCAGTACTTC
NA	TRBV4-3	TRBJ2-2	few	CASSQDHYTGELFF	TGCGCCAGCAGCCAAGATCATTACACCGGGGAGCTGTTTTTT
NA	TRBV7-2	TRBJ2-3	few	CASNPAGTCTQYF	TGTGCCAGCAACCCGGCCGGGACTTGTACGCAGTATTTT
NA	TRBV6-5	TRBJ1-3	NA	CASRLSAGNTIYF	TGTGCCAGCCGCCTCTCGGCTGGAAACACCATATATTTT
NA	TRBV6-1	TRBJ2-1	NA	CASTLQRANEQFF	TGTGCCAGCACCCTCCAGCGGGCGAATGAGCAGTTCTTC
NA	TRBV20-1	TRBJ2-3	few	CSAPHSDTQYF	TGCAGTGCTCCTCATAGTGATACGCAGTATTTT
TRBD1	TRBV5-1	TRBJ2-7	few	CASSRDRGDNEQYF	TGCGCCAGCAGCAGGGACAGGGGAGACAATGAGCAGTACTTC
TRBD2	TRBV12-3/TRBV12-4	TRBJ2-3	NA	CASSLRGVGDTQYF	TGTGCCAGCAGTTTGCGGGGGGTTGGAGATACGCAGTATTTT
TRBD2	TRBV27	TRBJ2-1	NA	CASTPRGGQKETQFF	TGTGCCAGCACTCCCCGGGGGGGGCAAAAAGAGACCCAGTTCTTC
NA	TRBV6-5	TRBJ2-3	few	CASRPPTGADTQYF	TGTGCCAGCAGACCTCCGACTGGAGCAGATACGCAGTATTTT
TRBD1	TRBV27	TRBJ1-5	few	CASSATGSGGKPQHF	TGTGCCAGCAGTGCAACGGGTTCAGGGGGTAAGCCCCAGCATTTT
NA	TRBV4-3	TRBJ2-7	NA	CASSQDRLVDEQYF	TGCGCCAGCAGCCAAGATCGGCTAGTCGACGAGCAGTACTTC
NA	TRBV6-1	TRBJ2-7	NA	CASRRYSYEQYF	TGTGCCAGTAGGCGATACTCCTACGAGCAGTACTTC